Shown below are 26 T cell receptor beta chains from a single sample sequenced in a study of regulatory T cells in long-lasting Graves disease. Time point described: persistent/refractory GD, antithyroid drugs over 5 years with positive TRAb. The TCR library was prepared using RNA isolated from PBMCs. HTBI primers from iRepertoire and Arm-PCR of CDR3 regions yielded the TCR beta libraries. Via MiXCR, TCRdb re-called the multiplex PCR reads, giving one row per CDR3 protein. The sample has fewer than 600,000 distinct CDR3 sequences; approximately 23% are singletons. This specimen consisted of peripheral blood mononuclear cells (PBMCs), obtained when the disease was refractory, from a patient treated with antithyroid drugs. The source of these receptors is a female donor with Graves disease.

This clonotype has ten or more counts. V gene TRBV28 combines with J gene TRBJ2-2; possibly TRBD2 for D (6 bases). Trimming took 3 bases from V and 6 from J, leaving 17 bases between them. Per the germline V gene, CDR1 is MDHEN and CDR2 is SYDVKM. This CDR3 region has 16 residues. The CDR3 reads CASSFSGSGEAGELFF. The CDR3 DNA is TGTGCCAGCAGTTTCTCGGGTAGCGGAGAGGCCGGGGAGCTGTTTTTT.

Remarks on this clonotype: This sequence may be a read error, since a much larger clone differs from it by one base. The genes are TRBV27 and TRBJ2-7, with D tentatively TRBD2 (6 bases). CDR1 and CDR2 (germline): MNHEY, SMNVEV (reference sequence). CDR3 length: 12 amino acids. The CDR3 nucleotides read TGTGCCAACAGTGGGAGGTTATACGAGCAGTACTTC. Translating gives CANSGRLYEQYF.

This clonotype was observed a handful of times. CDR3 region: CASSKTGGGSEQYF. As DNA, the CDR3 is TGTGCCAGCAGTAAGACAGGGGGCGGGAGCGAGCAGTACTTC. J is TRBJ2-7 and V is TRBV27; 10 bases are shared with TRBD1. The CDR3 contains 14 residues. Germline V CDR1 and CDR2: MNHEY, SMNVEV (reference sequence). Unmatched junction bases numbered 7, after V lost 5 bases and J lost 6 bases.

This clonotype showed up just a few times. This chain uses TRBV6-1 with TRBJ2-2; D remains unclear. V dropped 8 bases and J dropped 1 base, with 14 bases sitting between them. Per the germline V gene, CDR1 is MNHNS and CDR2 is SASEGT. The CDR3 is 15 amino acids. CDR3 in amino acids: CASWEVGGNTGELFF. As DNA, the CDR3 is TGTGCCAGCTGGGAAGTCGGCGGGAACACCGGGGAGCTGTTTTTT.

This chain uses TRBV7-2 with TRBJ2-1; 9 positions agree with TRBD2. CDR1 and CDR2 from the germline V gene are SGHTA and FQGNSA. This CDR3 region has 15 residues. The junction had 4 bases not matched to a gene; V was cut back by 2 bases and J by 5 bases. CDR3 sequence reads: CASSLFGTSNNEQFF. The CDR3 DNA is TGTGCCAGCAGCTTATTTGGGACTAGCAACAATGAGCAGTTCTTC.

The chain combines TRBV11-3 with TRBJ2-2, with 7 positions matching TRBD2. There are 16 residues in the CDR3. The V gene end was trimmed by 1 base and the J gene end by 3 bases; junction bases not matched to a gene: 5. The germline CDR1 and CDR2 sequences are SGHNT and YENEEA. The CDR3 DNA sequence: TGTGCCAGCAGCTTAGTCGGCGGGGGAGACACCGGGGAGCTGTTTTTT. Residues: CASSLVGGGDTGELFF.

The chain has TRBV7-2 and TRBJ2-7; TRBD2 matches 12 bases. The junction had 9 bases not matched to a gene; V was cut back by 4 bases and J by 2 bases. The CDR3 extends over 17 amino acids. Germline V gene sequence: CDR1 SGHTA, CDR2 FQGNSA. This CDR3 reads CASSSTTSGGPTYEQYF. The CDR3 region has the DNA TGTGCCAGCAGCTCCACGACTAGCGGGGGCCCGACCTACGAGCAGTACTTC. The full variable domain, with the rest looked up from reference TRBV7-2 and TRBJ2-7, is GAGVSQSPSNKVTEKGKDVELRCDPISGHTALYWYRQSLGQGLEFLIYFQGNSAPDKSGLPSDRFSAERTGGSVSTLTIQRTQQEDSAVYLCASSSTTSGGPTYEQYFGPGTRLTVT.

With regard to this clonotype: This sequence may be a read error, since a much larger clone differs from it by one base. This chain links TRBV3-1 with TRBJ2-5; TRBD1 might be the D (6 bases). Trimming pared 0 bases from V and 7 bases from J, leaving 12 bases between. The CDR3 has 14 residues. Germline V CDR1 and CDR2: LGHDT, YNNKEL (reference sequence). The CDR3 region has the DNA TGTGCCAGCAGCCAAGATTGGCTAGGGGGGACCCAGTACTTC. This encodes CASSQDWLGGTQYF.

The table lists this clonotype with a few counts. The rearrangement links TRBV12-3 or TRBV12-4 to TRBJ1-1; D gene uncertain. CDR3 length: 14 residues. V lost 3 bases, J lost 6 bases, and 14 bases lay in between. The CDR3 sequence: CASSLGSGWAEAFF. The CDR3 nucleotides are TGTGCCAGCAGTTTGGGTTCGGGGTGGGCTGAAGCTTTCTTT.

In its sample, this clonotype was seen many times. The rearrangement links TRBV20-1 to TRBJ1-6, with a tentative D call TRBD1 (6 bases). Trimming took 6 bases from V and 2 from J, leaving 29 bases between them. This CDR3 has 20 amino acids. CDR1 is DFQATT and CDR2 is SNEGSKA in the germline V gene (reference sequence). Here the CDR3 reads CSATSGYPSYRVPYNSPLHF. CDR3 sequence (DNA): TGCAGTGCGACAAGCGGTTACCCCTCTTACAGGGTCCCCTATAATTCACCCCTCCACTTT.

With regard to this clonotype: A much larger clone differs by one base, so this may be a read error. The CDR3 sequence is CASSFKGPHYGCTF. In DNA, the CDR3 is TGTGCCAGCAGTTTTAAGGGGCCCCACTATGGCTGCACCTTC. J is TRBJ1-2 and V is TRBV27; D possibly corresponds to TRBD1 (5 bases). This CDR3 spans 14 amino acids. Germline V CDR1 and CDR2: MNHEY, SMNVEV (reference sequence).

Only a few counts were recorded for this clonotype. The chain recombines TRBV5-6 with TRBJ2-7, with D hard to call. The CDR3 covers 13 residues. The germline V gene encodes CDR1 SGHDT and CDR2 YYEEEE. V was cut by 3 bases and J by 5 bases, with 12 bases left in between. DNA for the CDR3: TGTGCCAGCAGCTACCTACTCCGGGACGAGCAGTACTTC. Amino acids: CASSYLLRDEQYF.

This clonotype was seen many times. The CDR3 loop is CASSFGTGGNQPQHF. The CDR3 DNA reads as TGTGCCAGCAGTTTTGGGACAGGGGGTAATCAGCCCCAGCATTTT. The chain carries TRBV27 and TRBJ1-5, with 11 bases identical to TRBD1. Germline V gene lookup returns CDR1 MNHEY and CDR2 SMNVEV (reference sequence). The CDR3 length is 15 residues. Trimming at V came to 3 bases and at J to 4 bases, leaving 2 bases not matched to a gene.

The sample holds many counts of this clonotype. The chain has TRBV20-1 and TRBJ1-4; the D gene is possibly TRBD1 (5 bases). Trimming removed 2 bases at V and 8 bases at J, with 18 bases between. Germline V gives CDR1 DFQATT, CDR2 SNEGSKA (reference sequence). The length of the CDR3 is 15 residues. The CDR3 DNA is TGCAGTGCTAGACAACCGGGACCGAGAGGAGAAAAACTGTTTTTT. Translation: CSARQPGPRGEKLFF.

A few counts support this clonotype. CDR3 amino acids: CASSEGAGYTYEQYF. DNA for the CDR3: TGTGCCAGCAGTGAAGGAGCAGGGTACACCTACGAGCAGTACTTC. The gene calls are TRBV25-1 and TRBJ2-7; D is possibly TRBD1 (5 bases). V dropped 2 bases and J dropped 2 bases, with 13 bases sitting between them. CDR1 and CDR2 (germline): MGHDK, SYGVNS. CDR3 size: 15 residues.

Ten or more counts support this clonotype. The V gene is TRBV27, the J gene TRBJ1-2, with D tentatively TRBD1 (5 bases). From germline, CDR1 is MNHEY and CDR2 SMNVEV (reference sequence). This CDR3 comprises 15 residues. Trimming cost V 4 bases and J 7 bases, with 19 bases left between them. In nucleotides, the CDR3 is TGTGCCAGCAGTTCTCTGGGGCAGCCAAGACGTGGCTACACCTTC. Amino acids: CASSSLGQPRRGYTF.

The J gene is TRBJ2-7, the V gene TRBV7-9; no clear D gene. Germline V gene lookup returns CDR1 SEHNR and CDR2 FQNEAQ (reference sequence). V lost 1 base to trimming and J lost 7 bases, with 8 bases between them. This CDR3 is 12 amino acids long. The CDR3 DNA is TGTGCCAGCAGCTTAGGCTTTAGGGAGCAGTACTTC. It encodes CASSLGFREQYF.

This clonotype was found many times. The V call is TRBV6-1, the J call TRBJ1-1, with D maybe TRBD1 (5 bases). The germline V and J ends were trimmed by 6 bases and 7 bases, with 15 bases remaining between them. Germline CDR1 is MNHNS and CDR2 is SASEGT. This CDR3 comprises 13 residues. CDR3 bases: TGTGCCAGCAGAGAAAGCGGGACGCTTGAAGCTTTCTTT. It codes for CASRESGTLEAFF.

The chain is built from TRBV28 and TRBJ1-4; TRBD1 is a possible D gene (5 bases). V shed 5 bases and J shed 0 bases, with 13 bases lying between them. This CDR3 has 16 amino acids. Germline values: CDR1 MDHEN, CDR2 SYDVKM. CDR3 DNA sequence: TGTGCCAGCAGTGCCCGACAGTTAGCAACTAATGAAAAACTGTTTTTT. It encodes CASSARQLATNEKLFF.

The chain recombines TRBV7-2 with TRBJ1-4; no definite D call. This CDR3 has 15 amino acids. The V end lost 1 base, the J end lost 4 bases, and 10 bases lay between the germline ends. Germline V CDR1 and CDR2: SGHTA, FQGNSA. In DNA, the CDR3 is TGTGCCAGCAGCTTAGATCCCGGCCTTAATGAAAAACTGTTTTTT. It specifies CASSLDPGLNEKLFF.

This chain joins TRBV20-1 and TRBJ1-1; the match to TRBD1 covers 10 bases. Germline V gives CDR1 DFQATT, CDR2 SNEGSKA (reference sequence). This CDR3 has 13 residues. The V gene end was trimmed by 6 bases and the J gene end by 7 bases; junction bases not matched to a gene: 8. CDR3 protein: CSAVTGGLGEAFF. CDR3 bases: TGCAGTGCCGTGACAGGGGGCTTGGGTGAAGCTTTCTTT.

Only a few counts were recorded for this clonotype. A much larger clone lies a single base off, so this may be a read error. The rearrangement uses TRBV6-1 and TRBJ2-7; D is unresolved. Germline V gene sequence: CDR1 MNHNS, CDR2 SASEGT. CDR3 size: 13 residues. Trimming took 8 bases from V and 2 from J, leaving 13 bases between them. CDR3 amino acids: CASRGRMTYEQYF. DNA of the CDR3: TGTGCCAGCCGTGGACGGATGACCTACGAGCAGTACTTC.

This clonotype showed up just a few times. The V and J genes are TRBV20-1 and TRBJ1-1; 9 bases are a match to TRBD1. This CDR3 is 14 amino acids long. The ends lost 4 bases at V and 6 bases at J; junction bases unmatched: 9. Germline V CDR1 and CDR2: DFQATT, SNEGSKA (reference sequence). The CDR3 DNA is TGCAGTGCTACCAGAGACAGGGGGGCCCCTGAAGCTTTCTTT. Its protein is CSATRDRGAPEAFF.

This clonotype occurred many times. This sequence joins TRBV10-3 and TRBJ1-2; 7 bases are a match to TRBD1. The CDR3 is made up of 15 amino acids. Germline V gene lookup returns CDR1 ENHRY and CDR2 SYGVKD. The junction had 8 bases not matched to a gene; V was cut back by 3 bases and J by 4 bases. The DNA for the CDR3 is TGTGCCATCAGTGAAGAGGGGACAGCGTTCTATGGCTACACCTTC. Translation: CAISEEGTAFYGYTF.

This clonotype was counted only a few times. A much larger clone differs from this one at a single base, so this may be a read error. The conserved phenylalanine or tryptophan is not found at the CDR3 terminus, so this likely reflects a read error. This sequence joins TRBV28 and TRBJ1-2, with D unclear. V lost 5 bases and J lost 4, with 8 bases in between. This CDR3 region has 12 residues. Germline assignment: CDR1 MDHEN and CDR2 SYDVKM. CDR3: CASSPDVYGYTL. CDR3 in DNA: TGTGCCAGCAGTCCCGACGTCTATGGCTACACCCTC.

The sample holds many counts of this clonotype. The CDR3 protein is CASSFGNQPQHF. The CDR3, as DNA: TGTGCCAGCAGTTTTGGGAATCAGCCCCAGCATTTT. The J gene is TRBJ1-5, the V gene TRBV7-2; D remains ambiguous. Germline CDR1 and CDR2: SGHTA and FQGNSA. The length of the CDR3 is 12 residues. Trimming removed 6 bases at V and 4 bases at J, with 7 bases between.